Below, 29 T cell receptor beta chains from the same sample are listed, as sequenced in a study of blood T cell repertoires in COVID-19. TCRdb's copy holds only in-frame clones and misses some; the assay was immunoSEQ multiplex PCR. Here the sample spans roughly 230,000 clones, over 80% being singletons. Sequences were obtained from peripheral blood. All receptors come from a man in his forties with acute or convalescent COVID-19.

The chain links TRBV19 to TRBJ2-1; D is undetermined. There are 14 residues in the CDR3. Trimming stripped 6 bases from V and 0 bases from J, with 9 bases between. Germline values: CDR1 LNHDA, CDR2 SQIVND (reference sequence). This CDR3 reads CASSRRNSYNEQFF. In DNA, the CDR3 is TGTGCCAGTAGCCGGAGAAACTCCTACAATGAGCAGTTCTTC.

The chain combines TRBV14 with TRBJ2-1, with 8 bases matching TRBD1. The CDR3 contains 15 residues. The J segment lost 7 bases and the V segment lost 5 bases, leaving 10 bases of the junction unmatched. Germline assignment: CDR1 SGHDN and CDR2 FVKESK. The chain's CDR3 is CASSTMRTGGNEQFF. The CDR3 nucleotides are TGTGCCAGCAGCACAATGAGAACAGGGGGAAATGAGCAGTTCTTC.

The chain has TRBV19 and TRBJ1-5; tentatively, D is TRBD1 (5 bases). With 5 bases removed from V and 8 bases from J, the gap between germline ends came to 13 bases. The V gene's germline CDR1 is LNHDA and CDR2 SQIVND (reference sequence). The CDR3 extends over 13 amino acids. CDR3 sequence (DNA): TGTGCCAGTAGTTGGGGGGGAGGGGAGCCCCAGCATTTT. This gives the protein CASSWGGGEPQHF.

This clone is a singleton in its sample. J is TRBJ1-2 and V is TRBV2; 10 positions match TRBD1. Germline V lookup: CDR1 SNHLY, CDR2 FYNNEI. V dropped 9 bases and J dropped 3; count of bases not matched to a gene: 4. The CDR3 totals 13 residues. Here the CDR3 DNA reads TGTGCCAGTATGGACAGGGGGGACTATGGCTACACCTTC. It yields the protein CASMDRGDYGYTF.

The V gene is TRBV5-1, the J gene TRBJ1-1, with D maybe TRBD1 (5 bases). Looked up from germline, CDR1 is SGHRS and CDR2 is YFSETQ. The CDR3 consists of 14 residues. Trimming left V 6 bases short and J 1 base short, with 13 bases between. In nucleotides, the CDR3 is TGCGCCAGCACCCAGGGTGAGGCGAACACTGAAGCTTTCTTT. This codes for CASTQGEANTEAFF.

V and J are TRBV18 and TRBJ1-3; D unclear. The germline V gene encodes CDR1 KGHSH and CDR2 LQKENI. The CDR3 loop spans 15 amino acids. Deletions cut 8 bases from V and 0 bases from J, with 14 bases between. In DNA, the CDR3 is TGTGCCAGCGCCCGTTCTCGGAGCTCTGGAAACACCATATATTTT. Protein: CASARSRSSGNTIYF.

The chain recombines TRBV7-9 with TRBJ1-1; unclear D gene. The length of the CDR3 is 14 residues. Germline V gene data show CDR1 as SEHNR and CDR2 as FQNEAQ (reference sequence). Trimming removed 1 base from V and 1 base from J, with 7 bases in between. This chain's CDR3 is CASSLGLGNTEAFF. The CDR3 DNA sequence: TGTGCCAGCAGCTTAGGACTCGGGAACACTGAAGCTTTCTTT.

This clone was detected only a few times. The CDR3 sequence is CASSPRGKDGYTF. The CDR3 bases are TGTGCCAGCTCACCAAGGGGCAAGGATGGCTACACCTTC. The V and J genes are TRBV18 and TRBJ1-2; perhaps TRBD1 as D (5 bases). V was trimmed by 2 bases and J by 6 bases, leaving 10 bases between them. The CDR3 length is 13 residues. Germline V gives CDR1 KGHSH, CDR2 LQKENI.

The V call is TRBV11-1, the J call TRBJ2-7, with D maybe TRBD1 (6 bases). The V gene lost 5 bases and the J gene lost 3 bases, with 17 bases spanning the gap. Germline loops: CDR1 SGHAT, CDR2 FQDESV (reference sequence). The CDR3 runs 15 residues. The CDR3 sequence is CASSQPGTFLYEQYF. Written as DNA, the CDR3 is TGTGCCAGCAGCCAACCCGGGACATTCCTCTACGAGCAGTACTTC. The whole variable domain, filled in from reference TRBV11-1 and TRBJ2-7, reads EAEVAQSPRYKITEKSQAVAFWCDPISGHATLYWYRQILGQGPELLVQFQDESVVDDSQLPKDRFSAERLKGVDSTLKIQPAELGDSAMYLCASSQPGTFLYEQYFGPGTRLTVT.

Written as DNA, the CDR3 is TGTGCCAGCAGTTCAAAGCACGGTGGTACGCAGTATTTT. The encoded protein is CASSSKHGGTQYF. The chain employs TRBV7-8 and TRBJ2-3; the D is unclear. The V end lost 6 bases, the J end lost 8 bases, and 15 bases lay between the germline ends. Per the germline V gene, CDR1 is SGHVS and CDR2 is FQNEAQ. The CDR3 length is 13 residues.

The V gene is TRBV5-1, the J gene TRBJ2-5, with a possible D match to TRBD2 (6 bases). The CDR3 covers 14 residues. Germline CDR1 and CDR2: SGHRS and YFSETQ. V lost 7 bases to trimming and J lost 2 bases, with 15 bases between them. CDR3 sequence reads: CASSAGDWQETQYF. Written as DNA, the CDR3 is TGCGCCAGCTCCGCCGGGGACTGGCAAGAGACCCAGTACTTC.

This chain joins TRBV2 and TRBJ2-5; D is possibly TRBD2 (7 bases). Germline-derived CDR1 and CDR2 are SNHLY and FYNNEI. This CDR3 spans 16 amino acids. V lost 8 bases, J lost 1 base, and 20 bases lay in between. For the CDR3, the DNA is TGTGCCAGCCTGAGGGGGGGCGGAAGGACCCAAGAGACCCAGTACTTC. It specifies CASLRGGGRTQETQYF.

This clone showed up many times. V gene TRBV4-1 combines with J gene TRBJ1-4, with D unclear. Trimming cost V 0 bases and J 0 bases, with 14 bases left between them. The CDR3 length is 18 residues. Germline lookup yields CDR1 MGHRA and CDR2 YSYEKL. The CDR3 region is CASSQDRPGMSTNEKLFF. CDR3 DNA: TGCGCCAGCAGCCAAGACCGGCCGGGGATGTCAACTAATGAAAAACTGTTTTTT.

The V call is TRBV7-8, the J call TRBJ1-2; D is undetermined. Trimming removed 0 bases at V and 4 bases at J, with 9 bases between. The CDR3 extends over 14 amino acids. The germline CDR1 and CDR2 sequences are SGHVS and FQNEAQ. For the CDR3, the DNA is TGTGCCAGCAGCTTAGCGTGGCCGGGCTATGGCTACACCTTC. Translation gives CASSLAWPGYGYTF.

The chain is built from TRBV7-3 and TRBJ2-1; 7 nucleotides line up with TRBD2. With 2 bases clipped from V and 7 bases from J, the junction kept 17 bases outside the gene matches. The CDR3 is 18 amino acids. Germline V gives CDR1 SGHTA, CDR2 FQGTGA. For the CDR3, the DNA is TGTGCCAGCAGCTTATTTGCTCCGAGACTAGCTTCGGGGAATGAGCAGTTCTTC. This gives the protein CASSLFAPRLASGNEQFF.

DNA of the CDR3: TGTGCCAGCAGTCAATCGACTAGCGGGAGACCAAACGCCTTGTACCAAGAGACCCAGTACTTC. Translating gives CASSQSTSGRPNALYQETQYF. The chain links TRBV6-6 to TRBJ2-5, with TRBD2 matching 12 bases. Trimming at V came to 5 bases and at J to 0 bases, leaving 19 bases not matched to a gene. Germline assignment: CDR1 MNHNY and CDR2 SVGAGI (reference sequence). The CDR3 covers 21 residues.

This clone turned up a few times. This chain uses TRBV19 with TRBJ2-3; 9 bases agree with TRBD1. V shed 3 bases and J 4 bases; nucleotides not matched to a gene: 2. In germline, CDR1 is LNHDA, CDR2 SQIVND (reference sequence). The CDR3 extends over 14 amino acids. The CDR3 coding sequence is TGTGCCAGTAGTATGGGGACAGGGTCAGATACGCAGTATTTT. This codes for CASSMGTGSDTQYF.

This clone was seen a single time. J is TRBJ2-3 and V is TRBV12-5; 8 bases line up with TRBD2. Germline CDR1 LGHNT, CDR2 FRNRAP. There are 15 residues in the CDR3. With V trimmed by 0 bases and J by 2 bases, 1 base remained unmatched. The CDR3 spells CASGLVLAATDTQYF. CDR3 in DNA: TGTGCTAGTGGTTTGGTACTAGCGGCCACAGATACGCAGTATTTT.

The rearrangement uses TRBV11-3 and TRBJ1-1, with D perhaps TRBD1 (5 bases). V was clipped by 1 base and J by 3 bases, with 6 bases between them. CDR1 and CDR2 (germline): SGHNT, YENEEA. This CDR3 has 13 amino acids. CDR3: CASSLGQYTEAFF. CDR3 in DNA: TGTGCCAGCAGCTTAGGACAGTACACTGAAGCTTTCTTT.

The V gene is TRBV13, the J gene TRBJ1-3, with 8 bases fitting TRBD1. J gave up 0 bases and V 5 bases, and 9 bases lay outside the gene matches. Germline V gene sequence: CDR1 PRHDT, CDR2 FYEKMQ (reference sequence). CDR3 length: 17 residues. The CDR3 DNA follows: TGTGCCAGCAGCGCCTGGACAGGGACCGGCTCTGGAAACACCATATATTTT. As protein: CASSAWTGTGSGNTIYF.

The rearrangement links TRBV19 to TRBJ2-7; tentatively, D is TRBD2 (7 bases). The CDR3 covers 13 residues. The V end lost 3 bases, the J end lost 10 bases, and 16 bases lay between the germline ends. CDR1 is LNHDA, CDR2 SQIVND, per germline (reference sequence). In DNA, the CDR3 is TGTGCCAGTAGTATCGCTGAGCGGGACACTCAGTACTTC. Protein sequence: CASSIAERDTQYF.

CDR3 sequence: CASSFPGGSITEAFF. CDR3 bases: TGCGCCAGCAGCTTCCCAGGGGGGTCGATCACTGAAGCTTTCTTT. The chain links TRBV5-1 to TRBJ1-1, with 7 positions matching TRBD1. This CDR3 comprises 15 residues. Looked up from germline, CDR1 is SGHRS and CDR2 is YFSETQ. The V gene end was trimmed by 2 bases and the J gene end by 4 bases; junction bases not matched to a gene: 8.

The chain has TRBV11-2 and TRBJ2-3; 7 positions match TRBD2. With 5 bases clipped from V and 9 bases from J, the junction kept 2 bases outside the gene matches. The CDR3 totals 11 residues. Germline-derived CDR1 and CDR2 are SGHAT and FQNNGV. In DNA, the CDR3 is TGTGCCAGCAGCGGGGGAGGGACGCAGTATTTT. It yields the protein CASSGGGTQYF.

The chain is built from TRBV6-5 and TRBJ2-1; D gene unclear. The CDR3 totals 11 residues. Germline CDR1 reads MNHEY; CDR2 reads SVGAGI. V was pared by 6 bases and J by 8 bases, with 8 bases between. The CDR3 sequence: CASRRYDEQFF. The CDR3 DNA sequence: TGTGCCAGCAGGCGATATGATGAGCAGTTCTTC.

The gene calls are TRBV3-1 (or the pseudogene TRBV3-2) and TRBJ2-2; 16 nucleotides line up with TRBD2. Per the germline V gene, CDR1 is LGHDT and CDR2 is YNNKEL (reference sequence). This CDR3 contains 14 residues. V was pared by 11 bases and J by 7 bases, with 4 bases of the junction left unmatched. The CDR3 is CAVGTSGRGGELFF. The CDR3 DNA is TGTGCCGTCGGGACTAGCGGGAGGGGCGGGGAGCTGTTTTTT.

V and J are TRBV3-1 (or the pseudogene TRBV3-2) and TRBJ2-3; D is unresolved. With 3 bases removed from V and 8 bases from J, the gap between germline ends came to 9 bases. Germline V gene data show CDR1 as LGHDT and CDR2 as YNNKEL (reference sequence). The CDR3 contains 12 residues. Here the CDR3 DNA reads TGTGCCAGCAGCCATAGTTATGGTACGCAGTATTTT. It encodes CASSHSYGTQYF.

The gene calls are TRBV7-9 and TRBJ2-7; D is perhaps TRBD2 (5 bases). This CDR3 is 15 amino acids long. Germline-derived CDR1 and CDR2 are SEHNR and FQNEAQ (reference sequence). V was pared by 2 bases and J by 4 bases, with 15 bases between. The CDR3 DNA follows: TGTGCCAGCAGCTTACCCGCCGCGGGTAGGTACGAGCAGTACTTC. As protein: CASSLPAAGRYEQYF.

The chain links TRBV6-1 to TRBJ1-2; D perhaps matches TRBD1 (5 bases). The V end was cut by 3 bases, the J end by 2 bases, with 10 bases between. The CDR3 totals 14 residues. Germline V gene data show CDR1 as MNHNS and CDR2 as SASEGT. The CDR3 DNA sequence: TGTGCCAGCAGTGAGGTGAACAGGAACTATGGCTACACCTTC. Amino acid sequence: CASSEVNRNYGYTF.

The V and J genes are TRBV15 and TRBJ1-5; possibly TRBD1 for D (6 bases). V dropped 3 bases and J dropped 9 bases, with 12 bases sitting between them. The CDR3 has 13 residues. The V gene's germline CDR1 is LNHNV and CDR2 YYDKDF (reference sequence). CDR3 protein: CATSSAGVRPQHF. In DNA form, the CDR3 reads TGTGCCACCAGCAGCGCAGGGGTTCGGCCCCAGCATTTT. The full variable domain, completed using reference TRBV15 and TRBJ1-5, is DAMVIQNPRYQVTQFGKPVTLSCSQTLNHNVMYWYQQKSSQAPKLLFHYYDKDFNNEADTPDNFQSRRPNTSFCFLDIRSPGLGDTAMYLCATSSAGVRPQHFGDGTRLSIL.